Sequencing of this TCR beta chain was carried out in a study of T-cell memory formation after mild COVID-19. Study-level information: Clustering of TCRs was largely donor specific.

The CDR3 extends over 16 amino acids. Deletions cut 6 bases from V and 0 bases from J, with 15 bases between. TCRdb redid the calling of the 5' RACE reads with MiXCR, one entry per CDR3 protein. This sample has approximately 350,000 distinct CDR3 sequences, with 10% to 15% found just once. The chain combines TRBV12-3 or TRBV12-4 with TRBJ1-3; possibly TRBD1 for D (6 bases). The receptor was derived from a young man who had mild COVID-19 (a few samples of this study predate the infection). Cell type and time point are not known. What was sequenced was PBMCs or a T cell subset sorted from them (not recorded which). In nucleotides, the CDR3 is TGTGCCAGCAGGTTCGACAGGATCCTCTCTGGAAACACCATATATTTT. It is translated as CASRFDRILSGNTIYF.